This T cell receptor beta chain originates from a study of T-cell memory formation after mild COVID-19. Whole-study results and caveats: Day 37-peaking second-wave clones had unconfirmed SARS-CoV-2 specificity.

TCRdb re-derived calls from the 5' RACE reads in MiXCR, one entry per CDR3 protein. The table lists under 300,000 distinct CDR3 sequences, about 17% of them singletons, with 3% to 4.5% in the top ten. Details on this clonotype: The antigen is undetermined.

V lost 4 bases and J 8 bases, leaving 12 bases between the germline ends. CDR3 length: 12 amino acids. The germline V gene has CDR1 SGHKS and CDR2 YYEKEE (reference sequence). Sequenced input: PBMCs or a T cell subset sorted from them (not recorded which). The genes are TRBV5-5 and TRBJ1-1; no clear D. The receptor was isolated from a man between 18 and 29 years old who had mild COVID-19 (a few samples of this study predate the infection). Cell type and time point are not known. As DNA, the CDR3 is TGTGCCAGCAGCCCCTCGGACGGAGAAGCTTTCTTT. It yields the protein CASSPSDGEAFF. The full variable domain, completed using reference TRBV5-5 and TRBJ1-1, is DAGVTQSPTHLIKTRGQQVTLRCSPISGHKSVSWYQQVLGQGPQFIFQYYEKEERGRGNFPDRFSARQFPNYSSELNVNALLLGDSALYLCASSPSDGEAFFGQGTRLTVV.